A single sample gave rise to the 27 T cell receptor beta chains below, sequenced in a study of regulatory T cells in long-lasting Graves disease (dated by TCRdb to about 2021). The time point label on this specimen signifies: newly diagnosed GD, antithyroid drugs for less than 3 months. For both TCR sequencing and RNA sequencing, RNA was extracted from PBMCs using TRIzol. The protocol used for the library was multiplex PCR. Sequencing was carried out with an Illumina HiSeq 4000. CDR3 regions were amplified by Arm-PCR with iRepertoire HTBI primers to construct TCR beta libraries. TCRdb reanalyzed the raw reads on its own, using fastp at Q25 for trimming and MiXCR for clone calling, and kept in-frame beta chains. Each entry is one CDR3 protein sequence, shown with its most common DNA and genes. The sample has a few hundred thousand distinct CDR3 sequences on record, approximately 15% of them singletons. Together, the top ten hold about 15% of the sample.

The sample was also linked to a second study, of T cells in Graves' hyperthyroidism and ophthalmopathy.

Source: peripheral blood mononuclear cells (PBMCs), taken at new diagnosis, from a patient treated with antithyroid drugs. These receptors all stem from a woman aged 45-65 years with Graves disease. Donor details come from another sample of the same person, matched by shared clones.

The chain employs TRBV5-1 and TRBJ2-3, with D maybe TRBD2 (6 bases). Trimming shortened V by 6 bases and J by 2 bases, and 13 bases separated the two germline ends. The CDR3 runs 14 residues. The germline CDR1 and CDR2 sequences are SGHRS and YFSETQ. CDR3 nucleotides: TGCGCCAGCAAGGAGGGCAGGGCCACAGATACGCAGTATTTT. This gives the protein CASKEGRATDTQYF.

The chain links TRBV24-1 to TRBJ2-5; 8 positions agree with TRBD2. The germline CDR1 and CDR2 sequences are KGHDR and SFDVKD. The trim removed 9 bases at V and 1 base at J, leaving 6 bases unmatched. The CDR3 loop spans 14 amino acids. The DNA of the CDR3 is TGTGCCACCCAACCAGCGGGGGCCCAAGAGACCCAGTACTTC. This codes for CATQPAGAQETQYF.

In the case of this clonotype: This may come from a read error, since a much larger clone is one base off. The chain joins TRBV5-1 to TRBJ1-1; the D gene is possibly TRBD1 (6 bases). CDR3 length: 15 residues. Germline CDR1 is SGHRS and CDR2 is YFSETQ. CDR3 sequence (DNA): TGCGCCAGCAGCTGGGACACCGGGTCGAACACTGAAGCTGTCTTT. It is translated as CASSWDTGSNTEAVF.

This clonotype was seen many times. CDR3 amino acids: CAWSIRGFTGELFF. CDR3 bases: TGTGCCTGGAGTATACGGGGTTTCACCGGGGAGCTGTTTTTT. The chain couples TRBV30 to TRBJ2-2, with a possible D match to TRBD2 (5 bases). Germline loops: CDR1 GTSNPN, CDR2 SVGIG (reference sequence). V dropped 2 bases and J dropped 4 bases, with 11 bases sitting between them. The CDR3 totals 14 residues.

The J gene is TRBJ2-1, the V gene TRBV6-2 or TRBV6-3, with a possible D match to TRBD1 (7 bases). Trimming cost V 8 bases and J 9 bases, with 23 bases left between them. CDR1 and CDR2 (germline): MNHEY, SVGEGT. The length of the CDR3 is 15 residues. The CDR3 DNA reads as TGTGCCAGCCGAAACCCAGGGGGGCCCTCGGGTGAGCAGTTCTTC. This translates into CASRNPGGPSGEQFF.

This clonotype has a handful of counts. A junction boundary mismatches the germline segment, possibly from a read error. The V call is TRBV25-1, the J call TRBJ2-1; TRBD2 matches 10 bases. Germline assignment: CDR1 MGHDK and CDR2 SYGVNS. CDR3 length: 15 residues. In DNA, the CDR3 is TGTGCCAGCAGGTCAGGGACTAGCGTTGGGAATGGGCAGTTCTTC. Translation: CASRSGTSVGNGQFF.

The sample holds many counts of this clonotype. DNA for the CDR3: TGCGCCAGCAGTGAGTCCCACCTGGGAGAGACCCAGTACTTC. It is translated as CASSESHLGETQYF. This rearrangement joins TRBV10-1 to TRBJ2-5; D is unclear. The germline gives CDR1 WNHNN, CDR2 SYGVQD (reference sequence). Deletions cut 0 bases from V and 4 bases from J, with 9 bases between. The CDR3 runs 14 residues.

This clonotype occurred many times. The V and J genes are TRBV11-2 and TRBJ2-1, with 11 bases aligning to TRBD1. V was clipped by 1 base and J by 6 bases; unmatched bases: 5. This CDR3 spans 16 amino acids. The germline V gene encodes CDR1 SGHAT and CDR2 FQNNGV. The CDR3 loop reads CASSLAGTGGGNEQFF. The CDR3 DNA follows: TGTGCCAGCAGCTTAGCCGGGACAGGGGGTGGCAATGAGCAGTTCTTC. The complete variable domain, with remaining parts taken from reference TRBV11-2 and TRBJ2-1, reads EAGVAQSPRYKIIEKRQSVAFWCNPISGHATLYWYQQILGQGPKLLIQFQNNGVVDDSQLPKDRFSAERLKGVDSTLKIQPAKLEDSAVYLCASSLAGTGGGNEQFFGPGTRLTVL.

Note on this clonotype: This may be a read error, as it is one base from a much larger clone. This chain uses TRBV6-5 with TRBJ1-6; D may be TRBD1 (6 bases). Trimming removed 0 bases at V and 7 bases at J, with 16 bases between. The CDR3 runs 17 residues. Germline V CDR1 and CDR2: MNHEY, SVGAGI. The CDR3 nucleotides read TGTGCCAGCAGTTACTCGATCGTAGGGGGGTACAATTCACCCCTCCACTTT. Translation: CASSYSIVGGYNSPLHF.

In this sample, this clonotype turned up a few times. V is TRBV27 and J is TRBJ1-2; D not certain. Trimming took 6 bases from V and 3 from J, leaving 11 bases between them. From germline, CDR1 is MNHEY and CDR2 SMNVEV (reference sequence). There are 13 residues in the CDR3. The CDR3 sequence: CASRPGGYYGYTF. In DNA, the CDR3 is TGTGCCAGCAGACCTGGAGGGTACTATGGCTACACCTTC.

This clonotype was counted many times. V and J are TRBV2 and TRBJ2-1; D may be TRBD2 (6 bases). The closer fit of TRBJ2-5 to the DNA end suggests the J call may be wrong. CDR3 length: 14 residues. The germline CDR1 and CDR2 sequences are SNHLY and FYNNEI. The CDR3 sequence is CASNSVSGVETQYF. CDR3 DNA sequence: TGTGCCAGCAATTCCGTGTCGGGGGTCGAGACCCAGTACTTC.

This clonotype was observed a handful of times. DNA of the CDR3: TGTGCCAGCAGGAGGGGACAGAGGTACACAGATACGCAGTATTTT. It translates to CASRRGQRYTDTQYF. The chain has TRBV6-1 and TRBJ2-3, with TRBD1 matching over 7 bases. This CDR3 has 15 amino acids. The J segment lost 2 bases and the V segment lost 6 bases, leaving 8 bases of the junction unmatched. Looked up from germline, CDR1 is MNHNS and CDR2 is SASEGT.

The CDR3 sequence: CASSLGRVPNEQFF. CDR3 in DNA: TGTGCCAGCAGCCTGGGAAGGGTCCCCAATGAGCAGTTCTTC. The chain carries TRBV5-8 and TRBJ2-1; D gene uncertain. CDR3 size: 14 residues. CDR1 is SGHTS, CDR2 YDEGEE, per germline. Deletions cut 4 bases from V and 6 bases from J, with 14 bases between.

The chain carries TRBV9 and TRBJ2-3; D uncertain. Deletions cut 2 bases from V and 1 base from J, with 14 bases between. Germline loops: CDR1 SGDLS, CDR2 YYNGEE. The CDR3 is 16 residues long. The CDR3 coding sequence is TGTGCCAGCAGCGTTATGGCGTCGGGCGGCACAGATACGCAGTATTTT. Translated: CASSVMASGGTDTQYF.

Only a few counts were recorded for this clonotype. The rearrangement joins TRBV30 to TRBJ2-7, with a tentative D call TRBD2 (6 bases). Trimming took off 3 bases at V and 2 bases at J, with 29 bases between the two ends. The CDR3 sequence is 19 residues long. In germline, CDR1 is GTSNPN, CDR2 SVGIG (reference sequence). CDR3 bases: TGTGCCTGGAGAGGCCCCCATCGGAGGGTGCGTGGGACTGCCTACGAGCAGTACTTC. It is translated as CAWRGPHRRVRGTAYEQYF.

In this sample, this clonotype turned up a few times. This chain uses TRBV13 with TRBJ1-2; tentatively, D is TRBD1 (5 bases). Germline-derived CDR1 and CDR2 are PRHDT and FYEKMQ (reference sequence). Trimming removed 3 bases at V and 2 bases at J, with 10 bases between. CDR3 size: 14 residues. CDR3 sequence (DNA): TGTGCCAGCAGCTTGGGCAGGGCAAACTATGGCTACACCTTC. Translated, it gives CASSLGRANYGYTF. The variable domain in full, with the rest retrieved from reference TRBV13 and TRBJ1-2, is AAGVIQSPRHLIKEKRETATLKCYPIPRHDTVYWYQQGPGQDPQFLISFYEKMQSDKGSIPDRFSAQQFSDYHSELNMSSLELGDSALYFCASSLGRANYGYTFGSGTRLTVV.

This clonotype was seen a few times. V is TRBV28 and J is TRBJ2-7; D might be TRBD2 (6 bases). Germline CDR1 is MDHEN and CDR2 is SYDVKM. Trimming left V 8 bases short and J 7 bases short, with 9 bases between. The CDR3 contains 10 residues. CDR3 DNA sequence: TGTGCCAGCCGGGGGTCTGAGCAGTACTTC. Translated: CASRGSEQYF.

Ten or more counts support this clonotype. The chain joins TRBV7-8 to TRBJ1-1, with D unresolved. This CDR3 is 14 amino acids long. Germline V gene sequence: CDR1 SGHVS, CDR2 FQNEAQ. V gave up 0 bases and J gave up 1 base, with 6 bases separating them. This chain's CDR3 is CASSLARTNTEAFF. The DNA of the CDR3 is TGTGCCAGCAGCTTAGCGAGAACGAACACTGAAGCTTTCTTT.

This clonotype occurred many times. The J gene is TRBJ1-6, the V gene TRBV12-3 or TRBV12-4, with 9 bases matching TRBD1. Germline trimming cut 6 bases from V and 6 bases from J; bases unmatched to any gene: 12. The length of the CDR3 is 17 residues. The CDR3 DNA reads TGTGCCAGCAGGGGACCGGGCTGGGACAGGGCTAATTCACCCCTCCACTTT. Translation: CASRGPGWDRANSPLHF.

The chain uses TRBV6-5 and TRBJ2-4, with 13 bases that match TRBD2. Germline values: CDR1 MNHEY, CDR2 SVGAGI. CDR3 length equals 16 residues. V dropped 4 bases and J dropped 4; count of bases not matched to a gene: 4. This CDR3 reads CASSSPGLAGKNIQYF. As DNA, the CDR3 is TGTGCCAGCAGTTCCCCGGGACTAGCGGGAAAAAACATTCAGTACTTC.

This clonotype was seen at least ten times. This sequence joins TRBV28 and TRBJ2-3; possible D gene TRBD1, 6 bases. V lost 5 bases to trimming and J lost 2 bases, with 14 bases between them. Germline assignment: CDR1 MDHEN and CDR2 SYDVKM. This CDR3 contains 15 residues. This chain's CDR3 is CASSPGQITTDTQYF. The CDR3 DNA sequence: TGTGCCAGCAGTCCCGGACAGATAACCACAGATACGCAGTATTTT.

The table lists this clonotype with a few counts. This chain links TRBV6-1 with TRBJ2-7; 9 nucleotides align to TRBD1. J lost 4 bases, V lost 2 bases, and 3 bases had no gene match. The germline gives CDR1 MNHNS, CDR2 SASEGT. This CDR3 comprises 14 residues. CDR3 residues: CASSESGQGYEQYF. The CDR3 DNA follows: TGTGCCAGCAGTGAATCTGGACAGGGGTACGAGCAGTACTTC.

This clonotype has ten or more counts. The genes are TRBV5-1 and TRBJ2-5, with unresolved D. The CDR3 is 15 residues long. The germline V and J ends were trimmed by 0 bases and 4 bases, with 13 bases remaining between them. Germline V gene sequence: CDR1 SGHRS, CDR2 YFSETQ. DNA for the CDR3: TGCGCCAGCAGCTTGGCCGACACCCAACCAGAGACCCAGTACTTC. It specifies CASSLADTQPETQYF.

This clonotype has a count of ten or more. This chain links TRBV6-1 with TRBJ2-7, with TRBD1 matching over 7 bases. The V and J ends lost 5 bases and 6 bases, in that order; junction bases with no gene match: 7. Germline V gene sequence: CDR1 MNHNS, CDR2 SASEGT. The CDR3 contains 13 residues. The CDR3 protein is CASSHGQVGEQYF. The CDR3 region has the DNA TGTGCCAGCAGTCACGGACAGGTAGGCGAGCAGTACTTC.

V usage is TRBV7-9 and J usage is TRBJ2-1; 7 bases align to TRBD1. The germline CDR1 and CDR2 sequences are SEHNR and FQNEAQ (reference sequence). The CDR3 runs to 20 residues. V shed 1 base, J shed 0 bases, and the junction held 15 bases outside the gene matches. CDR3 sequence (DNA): TGTGCCAGCAGCTTAGGTACCGCATGGGACAGTTTCAGCTCCTACAATGAGCAGTTCTTC. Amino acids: CASSLGTAWDSFSSYNEQFF.

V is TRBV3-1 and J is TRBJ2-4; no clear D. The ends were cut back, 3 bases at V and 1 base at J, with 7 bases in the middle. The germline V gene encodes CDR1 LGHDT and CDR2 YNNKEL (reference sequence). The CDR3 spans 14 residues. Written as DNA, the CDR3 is TGTGCCAGCAGCCACTTGGGGGCCAAAAACATTCAGTACTTC. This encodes CASSHLGAKNIQYF.

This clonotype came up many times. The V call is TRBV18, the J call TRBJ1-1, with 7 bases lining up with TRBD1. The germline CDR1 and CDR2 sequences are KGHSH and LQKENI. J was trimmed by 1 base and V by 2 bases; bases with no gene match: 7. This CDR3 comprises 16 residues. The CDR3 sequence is CASSPYVQGENTEAFF. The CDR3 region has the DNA TGTGCCAGCTCACCATACGTCCAGGGGGAGAACACTGAAGCTTTCTTT.